The 32 T cell receptor beta chains below were found in one sample sequenced in a study of T cell repertoires in cytomegalovirus infection. In TCRdb, the reads were re-called with MiXCR into one record per CDR3 protein. The sample has approximately 500,000 distinct CDR3 sequences; about 26% are singletons. Sequenced material: PBMCs. Receptors were obtained from a human donor in good health (CMV status not recorded). Some clones in this sample may be carry-over from other donors' samples.

V is TRBV20-1 and J is TRBJ1-3; no definite D call. Germline values: CDR1 DFQATT, CDR2 SNEGSKA (reference sequence). Trimming took 5 bases from V and 0 from J, leaving 11 bases between them. There are 14 residues in the CDR3. In nucleotides, the CDR3 is TGCAGTGCTCAATGGTTGGGCTCTGGAAACACCATATATTTT. Amino acids: CSAQWLGSGNTIYF.

The V and J genes are TRBV6-2 or TRBV6-3 and TRBJ2-2; possible D gene TRBD1, 6 bases. The germline gives CDR1 MNHEY, CDR2 SVGEGT. The CDR3 runs 14 residues. V shed 7 bases and J shed 1 base, with 10 bases lying between them. CDR3 sequence (DNA): TGTGCCAGCATCCAGGACAGGAACACCGGGGAGCTGTTTTTT. It is translated as CASIQDRNTGELFF.

The chain joins TRBV20-1 to TRBJ2-3; no definite D call. Germline V lookup: CDR1 DFQATT, CDR2 SNEGSKA (reference sequence). The ends were cut back, 0 bases at V and 5 bases at J, with 3 bases in the middle. The CDR3 is 11 amino acids. CDR3 sequence: CSARDQDTQYF. In DNA form, the CDR3 reads TGCAGTGCTAGAGATCAAGATACGCAGTATTTT.

This clonotype showed up many times. The chain joins TRBV12-5 to TRBJ2-1; 8 bases line up with TRBD2. Germline-derived CDR1 and CDR2 are LGHNT and FRNRAP. The CDR3 runs 14 residues. V dropped 1 base and J dropped 8; count of bases not matched to a gene: 4. Here the CDR3 DNA reads TGTGCTAGTGGTTTGGGACTAGCGTCGCATGAGCAGTTCTTC. This codes for CASGLGLASHEQFF.

At least ten counts were recorded for this clonotype. The chain uses TRBV7-2 and TRBJ1-2; TRBD1 aligns across 7 bases. This CDR3 is 14 amino acids long. J was trimmed by 7 bases and V by 5 bases; bases with no gene match: 10. Germline lookup yields CDR1 SGHTA and CDR2 FQGNSA. CDR3 sequence reads: CASSPRQGLGGYTF. As DNA, the CDR3 is TGTGCCAGCAGCCCGCGACAGGGCCTTGGTGGCTACACCTTC.

This clonotype was seen only a few times. The V and J genes are TRBV12-3 or TRBV12-4 and TRBJ2-2; D ambiguous. The CDR3 length is 14 residues. The V end lost 7 bases, the J end lost 4 bases, and 13 bases lay between the germline ends. The CDR3 loop reads CASTPDPSTGELFF. The CDR3, as DNA: TGTGCCAGCACCCCCGATCCTAGCACCGGGGAGCTGTTTTTT.

The rearrangement links TRBV19 to TRBJ2-3; maybe TRBD1 (6 bases). Germline V lookup: CDR1 LNHDA, CDR2 SQIVND (reference sequence). The CDR3 has 16 amino acids. The ends were cut back, 5 bases at V and 3 bases at J, with 18 bases in the middle. This CDR3 reads CASSGYWATGTDTQYF. The CDR3 region has the DNA TGTGCCAGTAGTGGCTACTGGGCGACAGGAACAGATACGCAGTATTTT.

J is TRBJ2-2 and V is TRBV13, with D perhaps matching TRBD2 (6 bases). The CDR3 length is 16 residues. The V gene lost 5 bases and the J gene lost 4 bases, with 17 bases spanning the gap. CDR1 is PRHDT, CDR2 FYEKMQ, per germline (reference sequence). The CDR3 sequence: CASSQRGGLTTGELFF. The CDR3 DNA is TGTGCCAGCAGCCAGAGAGGAGGGCTAACCACCGGGGAGCTGTTTTTT.

The gene calls are TRBV7-4 and TRBJ2-2; TRBD1 agrees at 7 bases. Germline CDR1 SGHVT, CDR2 SQSDAQ. V gave up 1 base and J gave up 4 bases; unmatched junction bases: 3. CDR3 size: 15 residues. CDR3: CASSLGGQTTGELFF. In nucleotides, the CDR3 is TGTGCCAGCAGCTTAGGGGGACAGACCACCGGGGAGCTGTTTTTT.

V gene TRBV19 combines with J gene TRBJ1-1; the D gene is possibly TRBD1 (5 bases). Per germline, CDR1 LNHDA and CDR2 SQIVND (reference sequence). Trimming took 1 base from V and 10 from J, leaving 10 bases between them. This CDR3 is 12 amino acids long. The CDR3 DNA is TGTGCCAGTAGTATAGGGGGGAGCGGAGCTTTCTTT. It translates to CASSIGGSGAFF.

The rearrangement links TRBV12-3 or TRBV12-4 to TRBJ2-1; TRBD2 matches 12 bases. This CDR3 has 15 amino acids. J was trimmed by 9 bases and V by 8 bases; bases with no gene match: 11. The CDR3: CASALGLAGPSEQFF. The CDR3 DNA reads as TGTGCCAGCGCCCTAGGACTAGCGGGACCCAGTGAGCAGTTCTTC.

This chain uses TRBV24-1 with TRBJ2-5; 8 nucleotides align to TRBD2. Germline V gene lookup returns CDR1 KGHDR and CDR2 SFDVKD. V dropped 5 bases and J dropped 5; count of bases not matched to a gene: 12. The CDR3 extends over 16 amino acids. CDR3 in DNA: TGTGCCACCAGTGGCAAGAGCGGGGGACGCTGGGAGACCCAGTACTTC. Translated: CATSGKSGGRWETQYF.

The chain recombines TRBV2 with TRBJ2-7; D is possibly TRBD2 (6 bases). The CDR3 consists of 15 residues. Germline assignment: CDR1 SNHLY and CDR2 FYNNEI. Trimming left V 6 bases short and J 2 bases short, with 17 bases between. In nucleotides, the CDR3 is TGTGCCAGCAGCGTGAGGGCTAGCGAGCCCTACGAGCAGTACTTC. Its translation is CASSVRASEPYEQYF.

The V gene is TRBV6-1, the J gene TRBJ1-1; 10 bases are a match to TRBD1. Germline CDR1 is MNHNS and CDR2 is SASEGT. The CDR3 is 13 residues long. J lost 5 bases, V lost 6 bases, and 3 bases had no gene match. This CDR3 reads CASSGQGETEAFF. CDR3 DNA sequence: TGTGCCAGCAGCGGACAGGGGGAGACTGAAGCTTTCTTT.

This clonotype came up many times. The chain links TRBV7-2 to TRBJ2-7, with a tentative D call TRBD1 (6 bases). Germline V gene data show CDR1 as SGHTA and CDR2 as FQGNSA. This CDR3 contains 17 residues. V shed 5 bases and J shed 2 bases, with 22 bases lying between them. CDR3: CASSVSGTKTRAYEQYF. In nucleotides, the CDR3 is TGTGCCAGCAGCGTTTCCGGGACAAAAACGAGGGCCTACGAGCAGTACTTC.

The V gene is TRBV6-2 or TRBV6-3, the J gene TRBJ1-5, with a possible D match to TRBD1 (5 bases). The CDR3 covers 11 residues. The germline CDR1 and CDR2 sequences are MNHEY and SVGEGT. The V end was cut by 8 bases, the J end by 9 bases, with 11 bases between. DNA for the CDR3: TGTGCCAGCGGGGACCCTCGGCCCCAGCATTTT. Its protein is CASGDPRPQHF.

This clonotype was counted at least ten times. The genes are TRBV7-2 and TRBJ1-3, with 8 bases fitting TRBD1. The germline gives CDR1 SGHTA, CDR2 FQGNSA. The CDR3 runs 15 residues. The V segment lost 5 bases and the J segment 2 bases; nucleotides outside the gene matches: 5. CDR3 bases: TGTGCCAGCAGCCAAATACAGGGGGCTGGAAACACCATATATTTT. It translates to CASSQIQGAGNTIYF.

The chain employs TRBV28 and TRBJ2-7; D unresolved. The V gene's germline CDR1 is MDHEN and CDR2 SYDVKM. The CDR3 is made up of 14 amino acids. The germline V and J ends were trimmed by 5 bases and 3 bases, with 14 bases remaining between them. CDR3 coding DNA: TGTGCCAGCAGTACCATCCGGGTAGGCTACGAGCAGTACTTC. Amino acid sequence: CASSTIRVGYEQYF.

J is TRBJ1-5 and V is TRBV2; D is uncertain. The CDR3 has 15 amino acids. V lost 5 bases and J lost 3, with 14 bases in between. Germline CDR1 reads SNHLY; CDR2 reads FYNNEI. CDR3 coding DNA: TGTGCCAGCAGTCATCCCGGACCGCTCAATCAGCCCCAGCATTTT. It is translated as CASSHPGPLNQPQHF.

This clonotype was counted between two and nine times. The chain links TRBV7-2 to TRBJ2-1; 9 nucleotides agree with TRBD2. Trimming cost V 1 base and J 11 bases; bases outside gene matches: 9. Germline loops: CDR1 SGHTA, CDR2 FQGNSA. The CDR3 sequence is 15 residues long. CDR3 residues: CASSLVWTSEFQQFF. CDR3 bases: TGTGCCAGCAGCTTAGTTTGGACTAGCGAGTTTCAGCAGTTCTTC.

The V and J genes are TRBV28 and TRBJ1-5, with D possibly being TRBD1 (6 bases). Per the germline V gene, CDR1 is MDHEN and CDR2 is SYDVKM. Between the trimmed V and J ends, which lost 6 bases and 3 bases, there was a span of 12 bases. CDR3 length: 14 residues. The CDR3 is CASSRGGINQPQHF. CDR3 in DNA: TGTGCCAGCAGCCGAGGGGGGATCAATCAGCCCCAGCATTTT.

The rearrangement links TRBV14 to TRBJ1-1; D perhaps matches TRBD1 (5 bases). The germline gives CDR1 SGHDN, CDR2 FVKESK. The V gene lost 1 base and the J gene lost 10 bases, with 19 bases spanning the gap. The CDR3 has 15 amino acids. The CDR3 reads CASSQGQGHRNGAFF. In DNA form, the CDR3 reads TGTGCCAGCAGCCAAGGGCAGGGCCACCGGAATGGAGCTTTCTTT.

This clonotype was seen a handful of times. The J gene is TRBJ1-5, the V gene TRBV7-9, with 7 nucleotides matching TRBD1. J was trimmed by 0 bases and V by 8 bases; bases with no gene match: 4. Germline V CDR1 and CDR2: SEHNR, FQNEAQ (reference sequence). CDR3 size: 14 residues. The CDR3 bases are TGTGCCAGCGGAGGACAGGATAGCAATCAGCCCCAGCATTTT. The encoded protein is CASGGQDSNQPQHF. The full variable domain, completed using reference TRBV7-9 and TRBJ1-5, is DTGVSQNPRHKITKRGQNVTFRCDPISEHNRLYWYRQTLGQGPEFLTYFQNEAQLEKSRLLSDRFSAERPKGSFSTLEIQRTEQGDSAMYLCASGGQDSNQPQHFGDGTRLSIL.

On this clonotype itself: Given a much more abundant clone one base away, this may be a read error. The rearrangement joins TRBV7-6 to TRBJ1-5; 7 nucleotides align to TRBD1. The CDR3 runs to 19 residues. Per the germline V gene, CDR1 is SGHVS and CDR2 is FNYEAQ. CDR3 amino acids: CASSSEPGQFFRDNQSQHF. The CDR3 DNA reads TGTGCCAGCAGCTCGGAACCGGGACAGTTCTTCCGCGACAATCAGTCCCAGCATTTT.

This clonotype was picked up many times. The DNA of the CDR3 is TGTGCCAGCAGCTCTCAAGGTTGGGAGTCGGGTCAGCCCCAGCATTTT. Translating it yields CASSSQGWESGQPQHF. The V gene is TRBV7-2, the J gene TRBJ1-5; D not resolved. The length of the CDR3 is 16 residues. V was pared by 4 bases and J by 6 bases, with 19 bases between. CDR1 and CDR2 (germline): SGHTA, FQGNSA. Drawing the rest from reference TRBV7-2 and TRBJ1-5, the complete variable domain is GAGVSQSPSNKVTEKGKDVELRCDPISGHTALYWYRQSLGQGLEFLIYFQGNSAPDKSGLPSDRFSAERTGGSVSTLTIQRTQQEDSAVYLCASSSQGWESGQPQHFGDGTRLSIL.

The CDR3 sequence is CASSPRIAGGGEQFF. DNA of the CDR3: TGTGCCAGCAGCCCCAGAATAGCGGGAGGGGGAGAGCAGTTCTTC. The V gene is TRBV11-2, the J gene TRBJ2-1, with 11 bases matching TRBD2. The CDR3 consists of 15 residues. The junction had 10 bases not matched to a gene; V was cut back by 5 bases and J by 10 bases. Per the germline V gene, CDR1 is SGHAT and CDR2 is FQNNGV. The variable domain in full, completed from reference TRBV11-2 and TRBJ2-1, reads EAGVAQSPRYKIIEKRQSVAFWCNPISGHATLYWYQQILGQGPKLLIQFQNNGVVDDSQLPKDRFSAERLKGVDSTLKIQPAKLEDSAVYLCASSPRIAGGGEQFFGPGTRLTVL.

This clonotype was recorded a few times. The chain uses TRBV12-5 and TRBJ2-2, with 13 positions matching TRBD2. Germline V lookup: CDR1 LGHNT, CDR2 FRNRAP. V dropped 2 bases and J dropped 3; count of bases not matched to a gene: 9. The CDR3 has 19 residues. CDR3 sequence (DNA): TGTGCTAGTGGTTTGTATTCCCTGGGACTAGCGGGATACACCGGGGAGCTGTTTTTT. It translates to CASGLYSLGLAGYTGELFF.

This clonotype was seen only a few times. The rearrangement uses TRBV19 and TRBJ1-4, with no clear D. The CDR3 has 15 residues. Trimming pared 7 bases from V and 0 bases from J, leaving 12 bases between. Germline-derived CDR1 and CDR2 are LNHDA and SQIVND (reference sequence). DNA of the CDR3: TGTGCCAGTAAGGAGTGGGCCTCAACTAATGAAAAACTGTTTTTT. Protein sequence: CASKEWASTNEKLFF.

This clonotype occurred a few times. A read error may account for a junction end that differs from germline. V is TRBV20-1 and J is TRBJ1-1, with a weak D call TRBD1 (5 bases). This CDR3 has 12 residues. Germline V gives CDR1 DFQATT, CDR2 SNEGSKA (reference sequence). For the CDR3, the DNA is TGCAGTGCTAGAGACTCCTCGATATATTGGGGGTTT. It encodes CSARDSSIYWGF.

This clonotype was detected only a few times. The V call is TRBV7-9, the J call TRBJ2-1; D is perhaps TRBD1 (5 bases). V dropped 5 bases and J dropped 3 bases, with 11 bases sitting between them. The CDR3 covers 14 residues. In germline, CDR1 is SEHNR, CDR2 FQNEAQ (reference sequence). The CDR3 bases are TGTGCCAGCAGCGCGCTAGGGGTCTACAATGAGCAGTTCTTC. This gives the protein CASSALGVYNEQFF. The full variable domain, in which reference TRBV7-9 and TRBJ2-1 provide the parts outside the CDR3, is DTGVSQNPRHKITKRGQNVTFRCDPISEHNRLYWYRQTLGQGPEFLTYFQNEAQLEKSRLLSDRFSAERPKGSFSTLEIQRTEQGDSAMYLCASSALGVYNEQFFGPGTRLTVL.

This clonotype was found a few times. J is TRBJ1-3 and V is TRBV24-1, with D perhaps matching TRBD1 (6 bases). This CDR3 region has 19 residues. Trimming pared 4 bases from V and 0 bases from J, leaving 21 bases between. CDR1 is KGHDR and CDR2 is SFDVKD in the germline V gene. The CDR3 loop is CATSEGGTSTATSGNTIYF. As DNA, the CDR3 is TGTGCCACCAGTGAAGGGGGGACATCGACCGCGACCTCTGGAAACACCATATATTTT.

The chain links TRBV6-6 to TRBJ2-5, with D unresolved. The CDR3 totals 13 residues. V was shortened by 7 bases and J by 7 bases, with 16 bases between the two germline ends. From germline, CDR1 is MNHNY and CDR2 SVGAGI (reference sequence). CDR3 in amino acids: CASNNIASGTQYF. The CDR3 DNA follows: TGTGCCAGCAACAACATCGCTTCAGGGACCCAGTACTTC.